These 17 T cell receptor beta chains were sequenced from one sample in a study of T cell responses to AZD1222 COVID-19 vaccine. Profiled with immunoSEQ multiplex PCR; TCRdb holds only in-frame clones, not every one. This sample carries approximately 94,000 clones, roughly 89% of them seen once, and the ten largest clones take 15% to 20%. Sample: peripheral blood, taken on day 0 of AZD1222 vaccination. Every receptor here comes from an adult in good health.

The chain couples TRBV19 to TRBJ1-3; unclear D gene. The V end was cut by 3 bases, the J end by 0 bases, with 12 bases between. CDR1 and CDR2 from the germline V gene are LNHDA and SQIVND (reference sequence). This CDR3 region has 16 residues. CDR3: CASSMGMAFSGNTIYF. In DNA, the CDR3 is TGTGCCAGTAGTATGGGGATGGCCTTCTCTGGAAACACCATATATTTT.

This sequence joins TRBV15 and TRBJ2-7, with D perhaps TRBD2 (5 bases). The CDR3 has 13 amino acids. Germline V gene sequence: CDR1 LNHNV, CDR2 YYDKDF (reference sequence). V was clipped by 5 bases and J by 5 bases, with 13 bases between them. CDR3 sequence: CATSGASGNEQYF. CDR3 nucleotides: TGTGCCACCAGCGGTGCTTCGGGGAACGAGCAGTACTTC.

This chain joins TRBV25-1 and TRBJ1-6; TRBD1 might be the D (6 bases). Between the trimmed V and J ends, which lost 8 bases and 9 bases, there was a span of 17 bases. The CDR3 sequence is 14 residues long. Per the germline V gene, CDR1 is MGHDK and CDR2 is SYGVNS. The CDR3 bases are TGTGCCAGCTGGGGGAGGGGGATCGGTTCACCCCTCCACTTT. Its protein is CASWGRGIGSPLHF.

This chain connects TRBV6-1 to TRBJ1-1; perhaps TRBD1 as D (5 bases). Trimming cost V 2 bases and J 6 bases, with 13 bases left between them. Per the germline V gene, CDR1 is MNHNS and CDR2 is SASEGT. This CDR3 spans 14 amino acids. This CDR3 reads CASSEQAGVPEAFF. The DNA of the CDR3 is TGTGCCAGCAGTGAACAGGCGGGGGTCCCTGAAGCTTTCTTT.

The chain uses TRBV7-2 and TRBJ2-5, with unresolved D. Germline CDR1 reads SGHTA; CDR2 reads FQGNSA. Trimming pared 6 bases from V and 1 base from J, leaving 9 bases between. The CDR3 sequence is 13 residues long. This CDR3 reads CASSTRLQETQYF. The CDR3 nucleotides read TGTGCCAGCAGTACTCGGCTCCAAGAGACCCAGTACTTC. The variable domain in full, with the rest retrieved from reference TRBV7-2 and TRBJ2-5, is GAGVSQSPSNKVTEKGKDVELRCDPISGHTALYWYRQSLGQGLEFLIYFQGNSAPDKSGLPSDRFSAERTGGSVSTLTIQRTQQEDSAVYLCASSTRLQETQYFGPGTRLLVL.

This chain uses TRBV7-9 with TRBJ2-1; a weak D match, TRBD2 (5 bases). Trimming shortened V by 5 bases and J by 8 bases, and 10 bases separated the two germline ends. The CDR3 is 12 residues long. Per germline, CDR1 SEHNR and CDR2 FQNEAQ (reference sequence). The CDR3 loop reads CASSPLGDEQFF. The CDR3 DNA is TGTGCCAGCAGCCCACTGGGAGATGAGCAGTTCTTC.

This chain links TRBV30 with TRBJ1-1; D ambiguous. V lost 2 bases, J lost 5 bases, and 12 bases lay in between. CDR1 GTSNPN and CDR2 SVGIG come from the germline V gene (reference sequence). The CDR3 has 13 amino acids. The CDR3 sequence is CAWSLPAGTEAFF. The CDR3 DNA reads as TGTGCCTGGAGTTTGCCCGCCGGAACTGAAGCTTTCTTT.

The chain has TRBV1 and TRBJ2-1; the tabulated D call, TRBD2, remains unverified against the DNA. TRBV1 is classified as a pseudogene. This CDR3 comprises 12 residues. The CDR3 DNA is TGCACCAGCAGCAGAAGCGACAATGAGCAGTTCTTC. Translated: CTSSRSDNEQFF.

The chain employs TRBV25-1 and TRBJ1-4; D may be TRBD1 (5 bases). This CDR3 has 14 amino acids. The germline V and J ends were trimmed by 2 bases and 5 bases, with 9 bases remaining between them. Germline CDR1 MGHDK, CDR2 SYGVNS. The CDR3, as DNA: TGTGCCAGCAGTGAAGGGGCCCCAAATGAAAAACTGTTTTTT. It is translated as CASSEGAPNEKLFF.

The chain joins TRBV7-9 to TRBJ1-2, with 11 positions matching TRBD1. V lost 6 bases to trimming and J lost 7 bases; unmatched junction nucleotides: 4. Per germline, CDR1 SEHNR and CDR2 FQNEAQ (reference sequence). This CDR3 is 13 amino acids long. The CDR3 sequence is CASSRGTGGGYTF. DNA of the CDR3: TGTGCCAGCAGTCGCGGGACAGGGGGTGGCTACACCTTC.

This chain joins TRBV4-1 and TRBJ2-5, with TRBD2 matching over 15 bases. CDR1 is MGHRA and CDR2 is YSYEKL in the germline V gene. Germline trimming cut 4 bases from V and 2 bases from J; bases unmatched to any gene: 11. This CDR3 has 19 residues. Here the CDR3 DNA reads TGCGCCAGCAGCCGGAGTCCCGGGACTAGCGGGGGGCCACAAGAGACCCAGTACTTC. This translates into CASSRSPGTSGGPQETQYF.

The chain couples TRBV2 to TRBJ2-7; a possible D gene is TRBD2 (5 bases). Looked up from germline, CDR1 is SNHLY and CDR2 is FYNNEI. Between the trimmed V and J ends, which lost 5 bases and 7 bases, there was a span of 15 bases. The CDR3 spans 13 residues. The CDR3, as DNA: TGTGCCAGCAGTACGGGGTTGGGCCGTGAGCAGTACTTC. Amino acid sequence: CASSTGLGREQYF.

J is TRBJ1-1 and V is TRBV3-1 (or the pseudogene TRBV3-2), with D perhaps matching TRBD1 (5 bases). This CDR3 has 13 residues. Germline CDR1 LGHDT, CDR2 YNNKEL (reference sequence). V was cut by 4 bases and J by 0 bases, with 6 bases left in between. The CDR3 spells CASSLGVNTEAFF. In DNA form, the CDR3 reads TGTGCCAGCAGCCTGGGGGTGAACACTGAAGCTTTCTTT.

The V call is TRBV7-9, the J call TRBJ1-4; no reliable D call. Trimming removed 5 bases at V and 0 bases at J, with 10 bases between. CDR1 and CDR2 (germline): SEHNR, FQNEAQ (reference sequence). This CDR3 has 15 amino acids. This CDR3 is CASSTRGATNEKLFF. Written as DNA, the CDR3 is TGTGCCAGCAGCACCCGGGGAGCAACTAATGAAAAACTGTTTTTT.

The DNA of the CDR3 is TGTGCCAGCAGCTTAGCCCCTACTAGGACAGGGAACACTGAAGCTTTCTTT. Residues: CASSLAPTRTGNTEAFF. The chain couples TRBV7-8 to TRBJ1-1, with 7 bases fitting TRBD1. V dropped 0 bases and J dropped 1; count of bases not matched to a gene: 8. The CDR3 runs 17 residues. Germline assignment: CDR1 SGHVS and CDR2 FQNEAQ.

The chain has TRBV6-2 or TRBV6-3 and TRBJ2-7, with 10 bases matching TRBD2. Looked up from germline, CDR1 is MNHEY and CDR2 is SVGEGT. The CDR3 contains 16 residues. J gave up 4 bases and V 4 bases, and 10 bases lay outside the gene matches. For the CDR3, the DNA is TGTGCCAGCAGTTTCGATCTAGCGGGAGTTGGATACGAGCAGTACTTC. Amino acids: CASSFDLAGVGYEQYF.

This chain joins TRBV7-9 and TRBJ1-4, with 9 bases aligning to TRBD1. Per the germline V gene, CDR1 is SEHNR and CDR2 is FQNEAQ (reference sequence). The CDR3 is 15 residues long. Unmatched junction bases numbered 7, after V lost 5 bases and J lost 6 bases. For the CDR3, the DNA is TGTGCCAGCAGCGGCCCGGGACAGGGTTATGAAAAACTGTTTTTT. Protein: CASSGPGQGYEKLFF.